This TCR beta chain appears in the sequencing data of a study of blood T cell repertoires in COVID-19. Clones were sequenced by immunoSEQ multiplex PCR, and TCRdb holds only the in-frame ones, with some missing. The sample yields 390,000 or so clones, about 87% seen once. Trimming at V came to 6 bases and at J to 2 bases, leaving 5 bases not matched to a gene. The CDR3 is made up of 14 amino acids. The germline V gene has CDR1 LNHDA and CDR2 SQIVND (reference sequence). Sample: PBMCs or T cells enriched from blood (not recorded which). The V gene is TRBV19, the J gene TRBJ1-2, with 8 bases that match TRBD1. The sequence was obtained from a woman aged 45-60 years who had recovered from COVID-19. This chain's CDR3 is CASRPRTGNYGYTF. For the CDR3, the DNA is TGTGCCAGTAGACCGAGGACAGGGAACTATGGCTACACCTTC.